This entry concerns a single T cell receptor beta chain. Its antigen has not been determined. Base qualities are missing; no much larger clone stands one base away. Genomic DNA was extracted from sorted cells for sequencing of the TCRbeta CDR3 region. The immunoSEQ Assay was used to sequence the TCRbeta CDR3 regions. The table was pulled from immuneACCESS by TCRdb, which kept in-frame rearrangements only. Such tables lose some clones; where checked, under half of the loss comes from unresolved V genes, and the rest has no known cause. The sample has fewer than 75,000 clones on record, about nine tenths of them singletons. Roughly 0.67% of the sample is in the top ten clones. The sample belongs to a study of OX40 agonist ivuxolimab in advanced cancers. Context from the whole study: Ivuxolimab was a fully human IgG2 agonistic monoclonal antibody targeting the costimulatory receptor OX40 (CD134). Patients were allowed to have had prior anti-PD-1, anti-PD-L1 or anti-CTLA-4 therapy, and around 40% of the dose-escalation patients had previously received checkpoint inhibitors. Three dose-escalation patients achieved partial responses, one with hepatocellular carcinoma and two with cutaneous melanoma. Among the roughly 54 dose-escalation patients, roughly 20 had hepatocellular carcinoma, 15 or so melanoma, 9 renal cell carcinoma and 9 head and neck cancer. Peripheral TCRbeta sequencing aimed to test whether ivuxolimab altered TCR sequence diversity and caused clonal T-cell expansion. The paper covers the monotherapy dose-escalation part of the phase I ivuxolimab trial, which included N of about 50 patients. Intravenous ivuxolimab was administered to patients every 2 weeks at six dose levels: 0.01, 0.1, 0.3, 1.5, 3 and 10 mg/kg. A male proportion of almost 85% and a mean age of about 60 years, ranging from about 23 to 90, were recorded for the dose-escalation cohort.

Patients with autoimmune disease history or receiving systemic immunosuppression were excluded from the trial. Peripheral blood for TCR sequencing was collected from all dose cohorts at baseline, on cycle 4 day 1, and on cycle 7 day 1. The samples were drawn from a first-in-human, open-label, multicenter phase I dose-escalation trial of ivuxolimab. Adults with locally advanced or metastatic melanoma, renal cell carcinoma, hepatocellular carcinoma or head and neck squamous cell carcinoma were enrolled in the trial. CD4+ and CD8+ T cells were sorted separately from peripheral blood before TCR sequencing. V is reduced by 7 bases and J by 5 bases, leaving a spacing of 23 bases between them. The cysteine opens and the phenylalanine closes a CDR3 of 16 amino acids. The only DNA kept is the CDR3, 48 bases in frame from the first base. From the germline V gene, CDR1 is MDHEN and CDR2 is SYDVKM. What the research found in general, with its limitations: The antigen specificity of the peripheral T cells that underwent clonal expansion was not determined. Low levels of normalized T-cell clonal expansion were also seen in some patients who did not respond. After ivuxolimab, CD8+ T cells had more expanded clones than CD4+ T cells on average. In the 0.1-3.0 mg/kg groups, partial responders were among the patients with the lowest normalized peripheral clonal expansion, particularly in CD8+ T cells. At doses of 0.1 to 3.0 mg/kg, clonal expansion of both CD4+ and CD8+ blood T cells was observed from baseline to week 6.

This receptor was taken from an adult with an advanced solid tumor such as melanoma, head and neck, liver or kidney cancer. This specimen was CD4+ or CD8+ T cells sorted from blood, taken in a trial of the OX40 agonist ivuxolimab. Here the chain combines TRBV28 and TRBJ1-1, with TRBD1 tentatively as D gene (6 bases match). The CDR3 corresponds to CASIKGRGALYTEAFF. The DNA sequence is given as TGTGCCAGCATTAAGGGACGGGGGGCTTTGTATACTGAAGCTTTCTTT.